This T cell receptor beta chain is from a study of beta chain features in type 1 diabetes. The entirety of the isolated RNA underwent reverse transcription, so expressed TCRB transcripts were sequenced. Some clones are missing from TCRdb's copy, which holds only in-frame ones; the method was immunoSEQ multiplex PCR. The table lists about 620,000 clones, around 15% of them singletons. This clone was counted a few times. J gave up 8 bases and V 6 bases, and 4 bases lay outside the gene matches. The germline V gene encodes CDR1 MNHEY and CDR2 SVGAGI. The CDR3 contains 12 residues. The sample taken for sequencing was naive CD4+ T cells from blood. The rearrangement links TRBV6-5 to TRBJ1-1, with 9 positions matching TRBD1. This clonotype originated in a man in his late teens or twenties in good health. CDR3 residues: CASSRGTGEAFF. DNA of the CDR3: TGTGCCAGCAGCCGAGGGACAGGGGAAGCTTTCTTT.